Shown below are 30 T cell receptor beta chains from a single sample sequenced in a study of Tregs in tolerant kidney transplant recipients. Some clones are missing from TCRdb's copy, which holds only in-frame ones; the method was immunoSEQ multiplex PCR. The table shows about 240,000 clones, with 84% occurring only once. The sequenced material came from CD4+ T cells from blood. Receptors originate from a human donor in good health.

This clone was observed a few times. V gene TRBV18 combines with J gene TRBJ2-7; TRBD2 aligns across 7 bases. V shed 6 bases, J shed 3 bases, and the junction held 8 bases outside the gene matches. Germline values: CDR1 KGHSH, CDR2 LQKENI. This CDR3 has 14 residues. CDR3 residues: CASSRLGEGYEQYF. Written as DNA, the CDR3 is TGTGCCAGCTCTCGTCTGGGGGAGGGCTACGAGCAGTACTTC.

The chain recombines TRBV7-9 with TRBJ1-4; TRBD1 aligns across 8 bases. The CDR3 extends over 17 amino acids. With 1 base clipped from V and 2 bases from J, the junction kept 6 bases outside the gene matches. CDR1 and CDR2 from the germline V gene are SEHNR and FQNEAQ (reference sequence). Here the CDR3 reads CASSLGSRGPTNEKLFF. In nucleotides, the CDR3 is TGTGCCAGCAGCTTAGGTTCCAGGGGGCCGACTAATGAAAAACTGTTTTTT. Drawing the rest from reference TRBV7-9 and TRBJ1-4, the complete variable domain is DTGVSQNPRHKITKRGQNVTFRCDPISEHNRLYWYRQTLGQGPEFLTYFQNEAQLEKSRLLSDRFSAERPKGSFSTLEIQRTEQGDSAMYLCASSLGSRGPTNEKLFFGSGTQLSVL.

The V and J genes are TRBV2 and TRBJ1-5; a weak D match, TRBD1 (5 bases). CDR3 length: 16 amino acids. CDR1 and CDR2 from the germline V gene are SNHLY and FYNNEI. The V end was cut by 0 bases, the J end by 7 bases, with 16 bases between. The CDR3 nucleotides are TGTGCCAGCAGTGAAGCATCGGCCGGGGCAGGCCAGCCCCAGCATTTT. It encodes CASSEASAGAGQPQHF.

The chain links TRBV9 to TRBJ1-4; D perhaps matches TRBD1 (5 bases). The V end lost 7 bases, the J end lost 6 bases, and 13 bases lay between the germline ends. This CDR3 is 13 amino acids long. Germline lookup yields CDR1 SGDLS and CDR2 YYNGEE. CDR3 protein: CASGGAVDEKLFF. CDR3 nucleotides: TGTGCCAGCGGAGGGGCGGTGGATGAAAAACTGTTTTTT.

V is TRBV19 and J is TRBJ2-1; 7 bases match TRBD2. The CDR3 runs to 13 residues. Germline CDR1 reads LNHDA; CDR2 reads SQIVND (reference sequence). V lost 5 bases and J lost 7; bases outside the gene matches: 5. In nucleotides, the CDR3 is TGTGCCAGTAGTTTGGGCGGGGGAAATGAGCAGTTCTTC. Its translation: CASSLGGGNEQFF.

This sequence joins TRBV5-6 and TRBJ1-5, with no clear D. The CDR3 covers 17 residues. Germline V gives CDR1 SGHDT, CDR2 YYEEEE. V dropped 0 bases and J dropped 4 bases, with 17 bases sitting between them. The CDR3 sequence is CASSLGFRDGVNQPQHF. The CDR3 DNA reads as TGTGCCAGCAGCTTGGGGTTCCGCGATGGGGTGAATCAGCCCCAGCATTTT.

This clone has only a few counts. The chain joins TRBV6-5 to TRBJ1-2, with 7 bases identical to TRBD1. CDR1 is MNHEY, CDR2 SVGAGI, per germline. The V and J ends lost 5 bases and 7 bases, in that order; junction bases with no gene match: 7. The CDR3 has 13 residues. The CDR3 DNA reads as TGTGCCAGCAGTCTAGACAGGGAGGGTGGCTACACCTTC. It codes for CASSLDREGGYTF.

The V gene is TRBV19, the J gene TRBJ1-5; weak D call: TRBD1 (6 bases). CDR3 length: 14 amino acids. Germline CDR1 LNHDA, CDR2 SQIVND (reference sequence). With 2 bases removed from V and 5 bases from J, the gap between germline ends came to 10 bases. CDR3 sequence (DNA): TGTGCCAGTAGTATATGGGGGCAGGATCAGCCCCAGCATTTT. As protein: CASSIWGQDQPQHF.

The chain combines TRBV9 with TRBJ1-3, with 7 bases that match TRBD1. CDR1 and CDR2 from the germline V gene are SGDLS and YYNGEE. V was pared by 1 base and J by 8 bases, with 3 bases of the junction left unmatched. The CDR3 totals 13 residues. CDR3 in amino acids: CASSVSQGDTIYF. The CDR3 DNA reads as TGTGCCAGCAGCGTAAGCCAGGGGGACACCATATATTTT.

This chain joins TRBV7-2 and TRBJ2-6; TRBD2 matches 8 bases. CDR1 is SGHTA and CDR2 is FQGNSA in the germline V gene. The CDR3 runs 15 residues. Unmatched junction bases numbered 2, after V lost 5 bases and J lost 2 bases. As DNA, the CDR3 is TGTGCCAGCAGCCTACTAGCGGCTGGGGCCAACGTCCTGACTTTC. Protein product: CASSLLAAGANVLTF.

This clone has a single count. The chain is built from TRBV18 and TRBJ2-3, with 15 bases aligning to TRBD2. With V trimmed by 4 bases and J by 1 base, 3 bases remained unmatched. Germline V gives CDR1 KGHSH, CDR2 LQKENI. The CDR3 length is 17 residues. The CDR3 is CASSLRTSGGGTDTQYF. CDR3 coding DNA: TGTGCCAGCTCACTCCGGACTAGCGGGGGGGGCACAGATACGCAGTATTTT.

This clone was seen once. This chain links TRBV19 with TRBJ2-2, with 9 bases aligning to TRBD1. Germline V gene lookup returns CDR1 LNHDA and CDR2 SQIVND (reference sequence). After removal of 11 bases from V and 6 bases from J, the junction contained 10 bases not matched to a gene. The CDR3 extends over 14 amino acids. Written as DNA, the CDR3 is TGTGCCTGCTCCGGGACAGGGTTTGCCGGGGAGCTGTTTTTT. Translation gives CACSGTGFAGELFF.

The chain joins TRBV11-2 to TRBJ1-2; D gene ambiguous. CDR1 and CDR2 from the germline V gene are SGHAT and FQNNGV. V lost 1 base to trimming and J lost 2 bases, with 8 bases between them. CDR3 length: 14 amino acids. The CDR3 loop reads CASSLGASNYGYTF. DNA for the CDR3: TGTGCCAGCAGCTTAGGAGCCTCAAACTATGGCTACACCTTC.

The chain couples TRBV11-2 to TRBJ1-2, with 7 bases identical to TRBD1. V lost 5 bases, J lost 8 bases, and 5 bases stayed unmatched. The CDR3 sequence is 12 residues long. The germline CDR1 and CDR2 sequences are SGHAT and FQNNGV. CDR3 in DNA: TGTGCCAGCAGCGATACAGGGGTAGGCTACACCTTC. Amino acids: CASSDTGVGYTF.

V and J are TRBV30 and TRBJ1-1; 8 nucleotides line up with TRBD1. V dropped 5 bases and J dropped 4; count of bases not matched to a gene: 3. The CDR3 covers 12 residues. The germline V gene encodes CDR1 GTSNPN and CDR2 SVGIG (reference sequence). Written as DNA, the CDR3 is TGTGCCTGGCAGGGGGCGCGCACTGAAGCTTTCTTT. Protein product: CAWQGARTEAFF.

This clone has more than one count but fewer than ten. The rearrangement uses TRBV18 and TRBJ2-2; the D call may be TRBD1 or TRBD2 (5 bases each). The CDR3 is made up of 14 amino acids. The V and J ends lost 2 bases and 3 bases respectively, with 7 bases between them. Germline V gene lookup returns CDR1 KGHSH and CDR2 LQKENI. The CDR3 reads CASSPGTYTGELFF. The CDR3 DNA follows: TGTGCCAGCTCACCAGGGACCTACACCGGGGAGCTGTTTTTT.

The chain uses TRBV10-3 and TRBJ1-1, with no clear D. V lost 0 bases, J lost 4 bases, and 3 bases lay in between. The CDR3 consists of 12 residues. Germline V gives CDR1 ENHRY, CDR2 SYGVKD. In DNA form, the CDR3 reads TGTGCCATCAGTGAGTCAGTCACTGAAGCTTTCTTT. It yields the protein CAISESVTEAFF.

This chain joins TRBV7-9 and TRBJ1-6; 9 nucleotides line up with TRBD1. Germline loops: CDR1 SEHNR, CDR2 FQNEAQ (reference sequence). The V and J ends lost 5 bases and 8 bases, in that order; junction bases with no gene match: 10. This CDR3 has 16 residues. The CDR3 protein is CASSSLGDRVYSPLHF. CDR3 coding DNA: TGTGCCAGCAGCAGCCTTGGGGACAGGGTATATTCACCCCTCCACTTT.

As for this clone: Other DNA sequences in this specimen translate into the identical CDR3. This chain links TRBV6-5 with TRBJ2-5, with no clear D. The CDR3 is 10 residues long. In germline, CDR1 is MNHEY, CDR2 SVGAGI. The V end was cut by 8 bases, the J end by 5 bases, with 6 bases between. The CDR3 reads CASGRETQYF. CDR3 coding DNA: TGTGCCAGCGGTCGTGAGACCCAGTACTTC.

This clone was recorded only once. The V and J genes are TRBV6-5 and TRBJ1-1; D may be TRBD1 (6 bases). CDR3 length equals 15 residues. Trimming took off 5 bases at V and 4 bases at J, with 17 bases between the two ends. CDR1 is MNHEY, CDR2 SVGAGI, per germline. CDR3 region: CASSLREGGFTEAFF. Written as DNA, the CDR3 is TGTGCCAGCAGTCTCCGGGAGGGGGGCTTCACTGAAGCTTTCTTT.

The rearrangement links TRBV5-1 to TRBJ2-7; D possibly matches TRBD1 or TRBD2 (6 bases each). Germline assignment: CDR1 SGHRS and CDR2 YFSETQ. CDR3 length: 16 amino acids. Trimming stripped 4 bases from V and 2 bases from J, with 19 bases between. CDR3 region: CASSPSGAGGTYEQYF. CDR3 in DNA: TGCGCCAGCAGCCCTTCGGGGGCAGGAGGTACCTACGAGCAGTACTTC.

The chain uses TRBV2 and TRBJ2-2; 7 bases line up with TRBD1. J gave up 6 bases and V 7 bases, and 17 bases lay outside the gene matches. From germline, CDR1 is SNHLY and CDR2 FYNNEI. The CDR3 is 17 amino acids. This CDR3 is CASIASRKGALPGELFF. The CDR3 region has the DNA TGTGCCAGCATAGCGTCTCGGAAGGGGGCGCTCCCCGGGGAGCTGTTTTTT.

Points on this clone: Other nucleotide sequences in the sample specify the same CDR3. The rearrangement links TRBV18 to TRBJ2-3; weak D call: TRBD2 (5 bases). Trimming took off 3 bases at V and 0 bases at J, with 10 bases between the two ends. CDR3 length equals 15 residues. From germline, CDR1 is KGHSH and CDR2 LQKENI. CDR3 nucleotides: TGTGCCAGCTCACCCCGGGCGGGTAGCACAGATACGCAGTATTTT. This gives the protein CASSPRAGSTDTQYF.

The V call is TRBV27, the J call TRBJ2-7; 11 bases map to TRBD2. CDR3 length equals 18 residues. The V gene end was trimmed by 11 bases and the J gene end by 3 bases; junction bases not matched to a gene: 21. CDR1 is MNHEY, CDR2 SMNVEV, per germline (reference sequence). The CDR3 loop is CAPPNRGLAGGTNYEQYF. The CDR3 coding sequence is TGTGCCCCCCCAAACCGCGGGCTAGCGGGAGGAACGAACTACGAGCAGTACTTC.

J is TRBJ2-7 and V is TRBV27; D ambiguous. Trimming removed 5 bases from V and 6 bases from J, with 23 bases in between. In germline, CDR1 is MNHEY, CDR2 SMNVEV (reference sequence). This CDR3 comprises 16 residues. CDR3 in DNA: TGTGCCAGCAGTCCCACCCCCCCCGGCCCCCGCGTCGAGCAGTACTTC. Residues: CASSPTPPGPRVEQYF.

The chain links TRBV4-1 to TRBJ2-2; the match to TRBD1 covers 7 bases. CDR1 and CDR2 (germline): MGHRA, YSYEKL. V trimming: 4 bases; J trimming: 0 bases; junction bases outside the gene matches: 8. The CDR3 has 17 residues. The CDR3 region has the DNA TGCGCCAGCAGCCCGAGAAACAGGGGAACGAACACCGGGGAGCTGTTTTTT. Its protein is CASSPRNRGTNTGELFF.

The chain employs TRBV6-5 and TRBJ1-2; D is unclear. CDR3 length: 16 amino acids. The germline V and J ends were trimmed by 2 bases and 1 base, with 14 bases remaining between them. The germline gives CDR1 MNHEY, CDR2 SVGAGI. CDR3 DNA sequence: TGTGCCAGCAGTTACCACAGAGCTACAGTTAACTATGGCTACACCTTC. Amino acids: CASSYHRATVNYGYTF.

The CDR3 DNA reads as TGTGCCAGCAGCTTGGGGGTCGGGACAGGGATTAGGGAGACCCAGTACTTC. Translation: CASSLGVGTGIRETQYF. This sequence joins TRBV5-6 and TRBJ2-5; 9 positions agree with TRBD1. V lost 0 bases, J lost 5 bases, and 11 bases stayed unmatched. In germline, CDR1 is SGHDT, CDR2 YYEEEE. The length of the CDR3 is 17 residues.

The chain is built from TRBV4-2 and TRBJ2-2; D might be TRBD1 (5 bases). Per germline, CDR1 LGHNA and CDR2 YNFKEQ. Trimming stripped 4 bases from V and 7 bases from J, with 13 bases between. The CDR3 is made up of 14 amino acids. In DNA, the CDR3 is TGTGCCAGCAGCCTCAAAAAAGGGGTCGGGGAGCTGTTTTTT. Its protein product is CASSLKKGVGELFF.

The sample holds one count of this clone. The rearrangement links TRBV28 to TRBJ2-3; TRBD1 is a possible D gene (6 bases). Trimming took off 4 bases at V and 3 bases at J, with 17 bases between the two ends. From germline, CDR1 is MDHEN and CDR2 SYDVKM. The CDR3 contains 16 residues. CDR3 nucleotide sequence: TGTGCCAGCAGTTCAATACAGGGATTTGGGACAGATACGCAGTATTTT. Its translation: CASSSIQGFGTDTQYF.